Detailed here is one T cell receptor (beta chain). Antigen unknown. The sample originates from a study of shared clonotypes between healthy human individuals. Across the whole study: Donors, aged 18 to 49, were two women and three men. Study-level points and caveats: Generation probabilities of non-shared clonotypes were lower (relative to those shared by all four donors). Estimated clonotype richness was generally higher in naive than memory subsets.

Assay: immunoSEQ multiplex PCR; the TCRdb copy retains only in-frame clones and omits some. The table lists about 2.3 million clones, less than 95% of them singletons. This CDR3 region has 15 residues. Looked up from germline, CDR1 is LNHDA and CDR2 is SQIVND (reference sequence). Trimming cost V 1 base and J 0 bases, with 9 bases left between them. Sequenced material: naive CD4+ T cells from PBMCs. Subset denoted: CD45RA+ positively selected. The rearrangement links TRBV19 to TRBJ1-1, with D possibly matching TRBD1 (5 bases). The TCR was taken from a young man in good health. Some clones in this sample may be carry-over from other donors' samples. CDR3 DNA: TGTGCCAGTAGTATAGGGGAGACAGTGAACACTGAAGCTTTCTTT. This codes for CASSIGETVNTEAFF. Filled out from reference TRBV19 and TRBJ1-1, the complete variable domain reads DGGITQSPKYLFRKEGQNVTLSCEQNLNHDAMYWYRQDPGQGLRLIYYSQIVNDFQKGDIAEGYSVSREKKESFPLTVTSAQKNPTAFYLCASSIGETVNTEAFFGQGTRLTVV.